These 11 T cell receptor beta chains were sequenced from one sample in a study of blood T cell repertoires in COVID-19. The data were produced by immunoSEQ multiplex PCR, yet TCRdb's version contains in-frame clones alone and is incomplete. The data contain about 100,000 clones, 80% to 90% of them singletons. The sequenced material came from peripheral blood. All receptors derive from a woman aged 30 to 39 with acute or convalescent COVID-19.

V and J are TRBV4-2 and TRBJ2-2; tentatively, D is TRBD2 (5 bases). Trimming removed 4 bases at V and 3 bases at J, with 18 bases between. This CDR3 has 17 amino acids. Germline CDR1 reads LGHNA; CDR2 reads YNFKEQ. The CDR3: CASSPNPKDWDTGELFF. The DNA of the CDR3 is TGTGCCAGCAGCCCGAATCCAAAGGACTGGGACACCGGGGAGCTGTTTTTT.

V usage is TRBV28 and J usage is TRBJ1-3, with TRBD1 as a possible D gene (5 bases). The germline V gene encodes CDR1 MDHEN and CDR2 SYDVKM. Trimming removed 3 bases from V and 0 bases from J, with 24 bases in between. The CDR3 loop spans 20 amino acids. CDR3 nucleotide sequence: TGTGCCAGCAGTTTCCTCCGGGACTTATTTCCAAGGGGCTCTGGAAACACCATATATTTT. Translating it yields CASSFLRDLFPRGSGNTIYF.

This clone was observed once. This rearrangement joins TRBV5-6 to TRBJ1-2; a possible D gene is TRBD1 (5 bases). The length of the CDR3 is 13 residues. Germline lookup yields CDR1 SGHDT and CDR2 YYEEEE. V gave up 3 bases and J gave up 7 bases, with 13 bases separating them. The CDR3 region has the DNA TGTGCCAGCAGCTGGGGCCTGGGAGGTGGCTACACCTTC. Protein: CASSWGLGGGYTF. The full variable domain, its missing parts supplied by reference TRBV5-6 and TRBJ1-2, is DAGVTQSPTHLIKTRGQQVTLRCSPKSGHDTVSWYQQALGQGPQFIFQYYEEEERQRGNFPDRFSGHQFPNYSSELNVNALLLGDSALYLCASSWGLGGGYTFGSGTRLTVV.

J is TRBJ2-7 and V is TRBV5-8, with D tentatively TRBD2 (6 bases). Germline CDR1 is SGHTS and CDR2 is YDEGEE. This CDR3 is built from 16 residues. Trimming cost V 4 bases and J 4 bases, with 21 bases left between them. The CDR3 DNA reads TGTGCCAGCAGCCCGATGGAGGGCAGCGGTCTATACGAGCAGTACTTC. Translated: CASSPMEGSGLYEQYF.

This clone has only one observation. The rearrangement joins TRBV5-1 to TRBJ1-4; 9 nucleotides agree with TRBD1. CDR1 and CDR2 from the germline V gene are SGHRS and YFSETQ. J gave up 8 bases and V 5 bases, and 10 bases lay outside the gene matches. The length of the CDR3 is 15 residues. The CDR3 coding sequence is TGCGCCAGCAGTCGGACAGGGGCCGATTTGGAAAAACTGTTTTTT. Protein: CASSRTGADLEKLFF.

The chain carries TRBV28 and TRBJ1-4, with D possibly matching TRBD1 (5 bases). The CDR3 length is 16 residues. The germline V gene encodes CDR1 MDHEN and CDR2 SYDVKM. The V gene lost 6 bases and the J gene lost 6 bases, with 20 bases spanning the gap. CDR3 sequence (DNA): TGTGCCAGCAGGAGCACGCCAGGGCGGTGGGATGAAAAACTGTTTTTT. The encoded protein is CASRSTPGRWDEKLFF. The entire variable domain, with the rest obtained from reference TRBV28 and TRBJ1-4, is as follows: DVKVTQSSRYLVKRTGEKVFLECVQDMDHENMFWYRQDPGLGLRLIYFSYDVKMKEKGDIPEGYSVSREKKERFSLILESASTNQTSMYLCASRSTPGRWDEKLFFGSGTQLSVL.

The V and J genes are TRBV6-5 and TRBJ1-5, with D hard to call. The CDR3 length is 15 residues. Trimming shortened V by 8 bases and J by 0 bases, and 14 bases separated the two germline ends. Germline-derived CDR1 and CDR2 are MNHEY and SVGAGI. In nucleotides, the CDR3 is TGTGCCAGCTACCCGGGATCCGATAGCAATCAGCCCCAGCATTTT. Encoded protein: CASYPGSDSNQPQHF.

This chain uses TRBV4-1 with TRBJ2-2, with TRBD2 as a possible D gene (6 bases). Germline V gene data show CDR1 as MGHRA and CDR2 as YSYEKL. Deletions cut 1 base from V and 2 bases from J, with 11 bases between. There are 16 residues in the CDR3. As DNA, the CDR3 is TGCGCCAGCAGCCAAGCCGGGGGAAGCAACACCGGGGAGCTGTTTTTT. Translated: CASSQAGGSNTGELFF.

This clone has a handful of counts. This rearrangement joins TRBV19 to TRBJ1-6; the D is unclear. The CDR3 has 15 amino acids. V lost 7 bases, J lost 3 bases, and 13 bases lay in between. Germline loops: CDR1 LNHDA, CDR2 SQIVND (reference sequence). Here the CDR3 DNA reads TGTGCCAGTACCCTCGGACTGTTCTATAATTCACCCCTCCACTTT. Translated, it gives CASTLGLFYNSPLHF.

Here the CDR3 DNA reads TGTGCCAGCTATATATTTGGACAGGCGCTCTATGGCTACACCTTC. It yields the protein CASYIFGQALYGYTF. J is TRBJ1-2 and V is TRBV6-5, with TRBD1 identical over 7 bases. This CDR3 region has 15 residues. The V segment lost 8 bases and the J segment 4 bases; nucleotides outside the gene matches: 13. Germline V gene sequence: CDR1 MNHEY, CDR2 SVGAGI.

This clone has a count of ten or more. This sequence joins TRBV10-3 and TRBJ2-3; 11 bases agree with TRBD2. Germline CDR1 and CDR2: ENHRY and SYGVKD. The CDR3 extends over 14 amino acids. Trimming took 11 bases from V and 6 from J; bases not matched to a gene: 10. The CDR3 is CASLASGGRDTQYF. The DNA of the CDR3 is TGTGCCTCGCTCGCTAGCGGGGGGCGGGATACGCAGTATTTT.